The present T cell receptor (beta chain) was sequenced within a study of blood T cell repertoires in COVID-19. Whole-study context: PBMCs, B-cell-depleted T cells, or T cells were the source of the cDNA or gDNA that made up the material.

Per the original data handling: The authors estimated nucleated cell counts from reference gene primer amplification. Some clones are missing from TCRdb's copy, which holds only in-frame ones; the method was immunoSEQ multiplex PCR. V, J and clone size derive from that table, while D and trimming were established from the DNA sequence. The top ten clones hold around 13% of a sample with approximately 88,000 clones, approximately 87% of them seen once. Germline V gene data show CDR1 as KGHSH and CDR2 as LQKENI. The germline V and J ends were trimmed by 6 bases and 6 bases, with 15 bases remaining between them. The CDR3 loop spans 13 amino acids.

This clonotype was obtained from a woman between 70 and 85 years old with acute or convalescent COVID-19. This rearrangement joins TRBV18 to TRBJ2-7; a weak D match, TRBD1 (5 bases). Sequenced sample: peripheral blood. The CDR3 protein is CASSDNVDSEQYV. DNA for the CDR3: TGTGCCAGCTCCGACAACGTTGACAGCGAGCAGTACGTC.